A selection of T cell receptor beta chains follows, all from one sample in a study of identifying expanded T cells in peripheral blood. The data were produced by immunoSEQ multiplex PCR, yet TCRdb's version contains in-frame clones alone and is incomplete. The table includes 100,000 or so clones, roughly 87% detected once. Sequencing input: blood. Receptors originate from a person between 18 and 75 years old in good health. Both conserved end residues are part of each CDR3.

TRBV9,CASSVVHNEQFF
TRBV15,CATSRDAPGGSSFTYEQYF
TRBV4-3,CASSQVWRGGLDEQFF
TRBV27,CASSPVEYSNQPQHF
TRBV28,CASSPTTIISYEQYF
TRBV7-6,CASSLAWTEHAGTQYF
TRBV9,CASSADNPTGELFF
TRBV5-1,CASSSTGPSTDLTF
TRBV9,CASSGGLTYEQYF
TRBV19,CASTLSGGASDEQFF
TRBV4-3,CASSWAQGNSPLHF
TRBV6-5,CASRPPGVERQYF
TRBV7-8,CASNQLGGEKLFF
TRBV27,CASSLFGGGVGQPQHF
TRBV4-3,CASSREGGFSASSYNSPLHF
TRBV7-8,CASSLGAWSYEQYF
TRBV6-6,CASSLPGGGETQYF
TRBV5-6,CASSFQETQYF
TRBV27,CASSRDGQGRGYTF
TRBV2,CASSEAEIADIQYF
TRBV6-1,CASSEKGDEQYF
TRBV15,CATSPRTGATEAFF
TRBV5-1,CASSPQPTAGTYEQYF
TRBV5-4,CASSPGTNGRVDTEAFF
TRBV30,CAWSDSHGNYGYTF
TRBV7-9,CASSLSEGLADTQYF
TRBV19,CASADRGGSTDTQYF
TRBV9,CASSVGGRWAGYTF
TRBV19,CASSYGRQGFYEQYF
TRBV27,CASSWGGGAREKLFF
TRBV5-6,CASSDAGTPGIQYF
TRBV18,CASSPTLDRGSFEAFF
TRBV13,CASSSRESYEQYF
TRBV23-1,CASSPPRVPRWFF
TRBV4-2,CASSRGDQETQYF
TRBV7-9,CASSLDFSAAFF
TRBV9,CASSVGGSSGNTIYF
TRBV5-4,CASSLAQVTYGYTF
TRBV15,CATRKPQGVGYTF
TRBV19,CASSRGQGFTDTQYF
TRBV2,CASRDDRVRDYGYTF